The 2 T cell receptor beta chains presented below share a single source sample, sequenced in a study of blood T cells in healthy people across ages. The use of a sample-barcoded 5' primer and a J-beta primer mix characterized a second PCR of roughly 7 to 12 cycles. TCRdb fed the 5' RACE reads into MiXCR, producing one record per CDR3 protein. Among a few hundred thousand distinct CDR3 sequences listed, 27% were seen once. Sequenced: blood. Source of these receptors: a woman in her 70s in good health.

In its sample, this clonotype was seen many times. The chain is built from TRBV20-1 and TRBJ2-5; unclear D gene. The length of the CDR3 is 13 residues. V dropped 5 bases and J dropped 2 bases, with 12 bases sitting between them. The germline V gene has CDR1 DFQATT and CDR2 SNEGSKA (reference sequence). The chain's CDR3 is CSAGRQEQETQYF. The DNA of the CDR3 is TGCAGTGCTGGGCGGCAGGAGCAAGAGACCCAGTACTTC.

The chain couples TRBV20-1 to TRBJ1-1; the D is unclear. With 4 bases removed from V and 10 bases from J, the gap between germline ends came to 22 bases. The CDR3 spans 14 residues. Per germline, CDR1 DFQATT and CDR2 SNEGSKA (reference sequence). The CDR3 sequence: CSATAGPTRKGAFF. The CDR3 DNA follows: TGCAGTGCTACGGCGGGCCCTACGCGGAAAGGAGCTTTCTTT.